The 16 T cell receptor beta chains listed next were all sequenced from one sample in a study of response to subunit inactivated influenza vaccine. TCRdb reprocessed the RT-PCR reads with MiXCR, giving one entry per CDR3 protein. The repertoire includes 550,000 to 600,000 distinct CDR3 sequences, about 12% of them detected once, and about a tenth sits in the top ten. Source: PBMCs from blood, taken on the day of vaccination. The receptors shown here come from a man in his forties or fifties who received an inactivated influenza vaccine.

This clonotype was seen only a few times. The rearrangement joins TRBV18 to TRBJ1-5; D unresolved. This CDR3 is built from 15 residues. Germline V lookup: CDR1 KGHSH, CDR2 LQKENI. V lost 1 base and J lost 4, with 11 bases in between. DNA for the CDR3: TGTGCCAGCTCACCACGCGGTACCTCTAATCAGCCCCAGCATTTT. Residues: CASSPRGTSNQPQHF.

The chain is built from TRBV2 and TRBJ2-6, with D tentatively TRBD1 (5 bases). Trimming shortened V by 2 bases and J by 0 bases, and 8 bases separated the two germline ends. CDR1 SNHLY and CDR2 FYNNEI come from the germline V gene. The CDR3 spans 16 residues. The CDR3 loop is CASSEWTSSGANVLTF. CDR3 nucleotides: TGTGCCAGCAGTGAATGGACAAGCTCTGGGGCCAACGTCCTGACTTTC. Drawing the rest from reference TRBV2 and TRBJ2-6, the complete variable domain is EPEVTQTPSHQVTQMGQEVILRCVPISNHLYFYWYRQILGQKVEFLVSFYNNEISEKSEIFDDQFSVERPDGSNFTLKIRSTKLEDSAMYFCASSEWTSSGANVLTFGAGSRLTVL.

The chain combines TRBV7-6 with TRBJ2-7, with D possibly matching TRBD1 (5 bases). Per germline, CDR1 SGHVS and CDR2 FNYEAQ. This CDR3 region has 14 residues. Trimming left V 1 base short and J 6 bases short, with 13 bases between. DNA for the CDR3: TGTGCCAGCAGCTTAGTGGCAGGGTCTGGCGAGCAGTACTTC. It codes for CASSLVAGSGEQYF.

This clonotype was counted between two and nine times. V gene TRBV27 combines with J gene TRBJ1-5; D may be TRBD1 (5 bases). Trimming removed 4 bases at V and 9 bases at J, with 13 bases between. Germline lookup yields CDR1 MNHEY and CDR2 SMNVEV (reference sequence). The CDR3 has 13 residues. CDR3 residues: CASSSGQPGPQHF. The CDR3 DNA reads as TGTGCCAGCAGTTCCGGACAACCTGGGCCCCAGCATTTT.

This chain links TRBV5-1 with TRBJ2-3; a weak D match, TRBD2 (5 bases). This CDR3 has 16 residues. Trimming shortened V by 0 bases and J by 1 base, and 12 bases separated the two germline ends. Per germline, CDR1 SGHRS and CDR2 YFSETQ. The CDR3 bases are TGCGCCAGCAGCTTGGCCGTATTCGGGGGCACAGATACGCAGTATTTT. Translating it yields CASSLAVFGGTDTQYF.

Ten or more counts support this clonotype. J is TRBJ2-3 and V is TRBV7-8; D ambiguous. The CDR3 consists of 15 residues. Germline CDR1 is SGHVS and CDR2 is FQNEAQ. Trimming took 1 base from V and 1 from J, leaving 9 bases between them. The CDR3 reads CASSLDRQRTDTQYF. As DNA, the CDR3 is TGTGCCAGCAGCTTAGACCGGCAGCGCACAGATACGCAGTATTTT. Full variable domain (missing parts from reference TRBV7-8 and TRBJ2-3): GAGVSQSPRYKVAKRGQDVALRCDPISGHVSLFWYQQALGQGPEFLTYFQNEAQLDKSGLPSDRFFAERPEGSVSTLKIQRTQQEDSAVYLCASSLDRQRTDTQYFGPGTRLTVL.

This clonotype was detected only a few times. This chain joins TRBV28 and TRBJ1-2; 8 bases agree with TRBD1. There are 17 residues in the CDR3. V lost 2 bases and J lost 4; bases outside the gene matches: 12. CDR1 is MDHEN and CDR2 is SYDVKM in the germline V gene. The CDR3 sequence: CASSLGTGAARGYGYTF. CDR3 sequence (DNA): TGTGCCAGCAGTTTAGGGACAGGCGCCGCGCGGGGCTATGGCTACACCTTC.

This clonotype appeared a few times. This chain uses TRBV24-1 with TRBJ2-3; D gene uncertain. Germline lookup yields CDR1 KGHDR and CDR2 SFDVKD. V was trimmed by 4 bases and J by 10 bases, leaving 8 bases between them. This CDR3 is 11 amino acids long. In nucleotides, the CDR3 is TGTGCCACCAGTGAGCTGGAATCGCAGTATTTT. Protein: CATSELESQYF.

The V and J genes are TRBV5-1 and TRBJ1-4, with D perhaps matching TRBD1 (5 bases). V was pared by 5 bases and J by 0 bases, with 11 bases between. The CDR3 is made up of 15 amino acids. Germline loops: CDR1 SGHRS, CDR2 YFSETQ. The CDR3 sequence: CASRVQGATNEKLFF. The CDR3 DNA reads as TGCGCCAGCAGAGTTCAGGGTGCAACTAATGAAAAACTGTTTTTT. The full variable domain, with the rest looked up from reference TRBV5-1 and TRBJ1-4, is KAGVTQTPRYLIKTRGQQVTLSCSPISGHRSVSWYQQTPGQGLQFLFEYFSETQRNKGNFPGRFSGRQFSNSRSEMNVSTLELGDSALYLCASRVQGATNEKLFFGSGTQLSVL.

The table lists this clonotype with a few counts. The chain couples TRBV10-1 to TRBJ2-2; tentatively, D is TRBD1 (6 bases). Germline CDR1 reads WNHNN; CDR2 reads SYGVQD (reference sequence). Trimming cost V 9 bases and J 4 bases, with 12 bases left between them. The CDR3 length is 13 residues. The chain's CDR3 is CASRQDATGELFF. CDR3 DNA sequence: TGCGCCAGTCGACAGGATGCCACCGGGGAGCTGTTTTTT.

A few counts support this clonotype. The chain couples TRBV7-6 to TRBJ2-1; no definite D call. Between the trimmed V and J ends, which lost 1 base and 4 bases, there was a span of 11 bases. Germline V gene sequence: CDR1 SGHVS, CDR2 FNYEAQ. This CDR3 has 15 amino acids. The CDR3, as DNA: TGTGCCAGCAGCTTAGGGATTAGAGGATACAATGAGCAGTTCTTC. It specifies CASSLGIRGYNEQFF.

This clonotype occurred many times. This rearrangement joins TRBV15 to TRBJ2-7; no firm D call. This CDR3 has 12 amino acids. Deletions cut 0 bases from V and 3 bases from J, with 3 bases between. CDR1 is LNHNV and CDR2 is YYDKDF in the germline V gene (reference sequence). The CDR3 loop reads CATSRENYEQYF. The CDR3 DNA follows: TGTGCCACCAGCAGAGAGAACTACGAGCAGTACTTC.

This clonotype has just a few counts. The rearrangement uses TRBV30 and TRBJ1-5; the D gene is possibly TRBD1 (5 bases). V lost 4 bases and J lost 0, with 16 bases in between. In germline, CDR1 is GTSNPN, CDR2 SVGIG (reference sequence). The CDR3 extends over 16 amino acids. The CDR3: CAWTFWDGNSNQPQHF. CDR3 nucleotide sequence: TGTGCCTGGACCTTTTGGGACGGAAATAGCAATCAGCCCCAGCATTTT.

This chain uses TRBV5-6 with TRBJ2-2, with D hard to call. Germline lookup yields CDR1 SGHDT and CDR2 YYEEEE. This CDR3 is 16 amino acids long. Deletions cut 0 bases from V and 3 bases from J, with 12 bases between. DNA of the CDR3: TGTGCCAGCAGCTTGGGACATCCTTGGGACACCGGGGAGCTGTTTTTT. Amino acid sequence: CASSLGHPWDTGELFF.

Notes on this clonotype: No conserved phenylalanine or tryptophan ends this CDR3, so it is likely a read error. The chain employs TRBV29-1 and TRBJ1-2; D is undetermined. The CDR3 runs 13 residues. Germline-derived CDR1 and CDR2 are SQVTM and ANQGSEA. V was trimmed by 4 bases and J by 2 bases, leaving 11 bases between them. CDR3 protein: CSVGGRVNYGYTI. The CDR3 DNA is TGCAGCGTTGGGGGTAGGGTAAACTATGGCTACACCATC.

This clonotype occurred many times. The chain joins TRBV5-1 to TRBJ2-7; TRBD1 aligns across 9 bases. Per the germline V gene, CDR1 is SGHRS and CDR2 is YFSETQ. The CDR3 consists of 14 residues. With V trimmed by 4 bases and J by 1 base, 3 bases remained unmatched. The CDR3, as DNA: TGCGCCAGCAGCCGGGACAGGGCATCCTACGAGCAGTACTTC. Protein product: CASSRDRASYEQYF.